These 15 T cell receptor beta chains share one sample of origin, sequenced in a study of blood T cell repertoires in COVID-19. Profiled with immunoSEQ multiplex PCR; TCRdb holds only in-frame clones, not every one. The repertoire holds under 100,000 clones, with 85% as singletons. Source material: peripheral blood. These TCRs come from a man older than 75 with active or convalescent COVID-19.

CDR3 region: CSVRDRGPGELFF. The CDR3 DNA sequence: TGCAGCGTTCGGGACAGGGGGCCCGGGGAGCTGTTTTTT. The rearrangement joins TRBV29-1 to TRBJ2-2, with 12 bases identical to TRBD1. Trimming took 5 bases from V and 6 from J; bases not matched to a gene: 1. This CDR3 has 13 residues. Germline V lookup: CDR1 SQVTM, CDR2 ANQGSEA.

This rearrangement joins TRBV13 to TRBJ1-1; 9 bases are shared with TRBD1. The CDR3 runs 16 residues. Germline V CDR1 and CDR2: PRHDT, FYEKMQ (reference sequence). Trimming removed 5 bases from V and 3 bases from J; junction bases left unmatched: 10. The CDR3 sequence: CASSPDRGRFDTEAFF. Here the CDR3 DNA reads TGTGCCAGCAGCCCAGACAGGGGGAGGTTCGACACTGAAGCTTTCTTT.

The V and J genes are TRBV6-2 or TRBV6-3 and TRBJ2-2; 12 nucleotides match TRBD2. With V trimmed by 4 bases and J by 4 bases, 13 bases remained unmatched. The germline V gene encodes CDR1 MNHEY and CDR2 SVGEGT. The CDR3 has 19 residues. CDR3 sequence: CASSSGPPLAGGGTGELFF. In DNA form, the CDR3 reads TGTGCCAGCAGTTCCGGACCACCACTAGCGGGGGGTGGCACCGGGGAGCTGTTTTTT.

The chain's CDR3 is CASSLGAGGYTF. CDR3 coding DNA: TGTGCCAGCAGCTTGGGGGCAGGTGGCTACACCTTC. The chain combines TRBV5-4 with TRBJ1-2; no reliable D call. CDR3 length: 12 residues. V was cut by 0 bases and J by 7 bases, with 7 bases left in between. CDR1 SGHNT and CDR2 YYREEE come from the germline V gene (reference sequence).

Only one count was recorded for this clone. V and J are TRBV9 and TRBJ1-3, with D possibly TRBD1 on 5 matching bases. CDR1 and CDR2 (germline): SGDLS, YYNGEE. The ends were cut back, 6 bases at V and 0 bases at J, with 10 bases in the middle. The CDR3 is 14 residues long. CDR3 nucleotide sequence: TGTGCCAGCAATTCGGGGGGCTCTGGAAACACCATATATTTT. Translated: CASNSGGSGNTIYF. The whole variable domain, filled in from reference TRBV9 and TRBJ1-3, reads DSGVTQTPKHLITATGQRVTLRCSPRSGDLSVYWYQQSLDQGLQFLIQYYNGEERAKGNILERFSAQQFPDLHSELNLSSLELGDSALYFCASNSGGSGNTIYFGEGSWLTVV.

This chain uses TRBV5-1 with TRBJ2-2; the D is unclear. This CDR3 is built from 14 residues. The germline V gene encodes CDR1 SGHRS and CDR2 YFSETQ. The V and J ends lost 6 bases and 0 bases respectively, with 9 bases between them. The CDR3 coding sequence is TGCGCCAGCATGGTCCAGTCGAACACCGGGGAGCTGTTTTTT. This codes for CASMVQSNTGELFF.

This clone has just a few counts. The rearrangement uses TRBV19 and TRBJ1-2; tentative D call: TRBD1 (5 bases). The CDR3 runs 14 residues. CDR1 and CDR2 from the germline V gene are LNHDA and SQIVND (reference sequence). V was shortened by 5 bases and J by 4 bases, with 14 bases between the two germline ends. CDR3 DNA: TGTGCCAGTAGTTCCAGGGAACTTGGCTATGGCTACACCTTC. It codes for CASSSRELGYGYTF.

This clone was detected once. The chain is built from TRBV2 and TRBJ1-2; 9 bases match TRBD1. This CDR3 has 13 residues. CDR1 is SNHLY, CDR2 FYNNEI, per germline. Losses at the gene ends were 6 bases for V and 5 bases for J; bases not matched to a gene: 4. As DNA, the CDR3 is TGTGCCAGCAGGCGGGACAGGGAGTATGGCTACACCTTC. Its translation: CASRRDREYGYTF.

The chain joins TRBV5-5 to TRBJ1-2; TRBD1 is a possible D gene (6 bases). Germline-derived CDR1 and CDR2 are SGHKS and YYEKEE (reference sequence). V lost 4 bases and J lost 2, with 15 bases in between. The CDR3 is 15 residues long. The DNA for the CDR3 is TGTGCCAGCAGCGAATCGGGACAACTCAACTATGGCTACACCTTC. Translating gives CASSESGQLNYGYTF.

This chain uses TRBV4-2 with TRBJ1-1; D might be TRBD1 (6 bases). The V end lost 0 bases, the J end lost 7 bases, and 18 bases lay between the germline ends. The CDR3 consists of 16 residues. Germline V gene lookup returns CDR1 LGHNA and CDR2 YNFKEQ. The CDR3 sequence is CASSQDRAVGAGEAFF. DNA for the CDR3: TGTGCCAGCAGCCAAGATCGGGCAGTGGGGGCGGGTGAAGCTTTCTTT.

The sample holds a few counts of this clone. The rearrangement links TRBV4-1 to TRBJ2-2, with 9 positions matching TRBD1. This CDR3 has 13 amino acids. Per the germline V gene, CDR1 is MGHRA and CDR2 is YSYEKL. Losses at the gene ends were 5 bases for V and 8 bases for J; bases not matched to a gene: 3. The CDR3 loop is CASSLQGAGELFF. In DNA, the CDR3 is TGCGCCAGCAGCTTACAGGGGGCGGGGGAGCTGTTTTTT.

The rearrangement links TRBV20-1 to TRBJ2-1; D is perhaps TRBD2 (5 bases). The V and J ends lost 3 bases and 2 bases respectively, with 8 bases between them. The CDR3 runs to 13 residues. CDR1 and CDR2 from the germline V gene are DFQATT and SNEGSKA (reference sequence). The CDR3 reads CSASLGAYNEQFF. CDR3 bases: TGCAGTGCTAGTTTGGGAGCCTACAATGAGCAGTTCTTC.

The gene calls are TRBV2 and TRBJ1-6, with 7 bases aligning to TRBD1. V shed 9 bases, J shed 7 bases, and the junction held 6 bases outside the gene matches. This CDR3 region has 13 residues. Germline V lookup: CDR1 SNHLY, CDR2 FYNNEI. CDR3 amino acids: CASTGQPNSPLHF. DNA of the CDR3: TGTGCCAGTACGGGACAGCCAAATTCACCCCTCCACTTT. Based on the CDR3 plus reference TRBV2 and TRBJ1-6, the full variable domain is EPEVTQTPSHQVTQMGQEVILRCVPISNHLYFYWYRQILGQKVEFLVSFYNNEISEKSEIFDDQFSVERPDGSNFTLKIRSTKLEDSAMYFCASTGQPNSPLHFGNGTRLTVT.

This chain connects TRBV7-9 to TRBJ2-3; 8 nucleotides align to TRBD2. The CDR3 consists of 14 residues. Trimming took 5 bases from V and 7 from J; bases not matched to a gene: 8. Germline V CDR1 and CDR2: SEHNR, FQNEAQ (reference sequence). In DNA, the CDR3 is TGTGCCAGCAGCCTAATGGCTAGCGGGCATACGCAGTATTTT. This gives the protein CASSLMASGHTQYF.

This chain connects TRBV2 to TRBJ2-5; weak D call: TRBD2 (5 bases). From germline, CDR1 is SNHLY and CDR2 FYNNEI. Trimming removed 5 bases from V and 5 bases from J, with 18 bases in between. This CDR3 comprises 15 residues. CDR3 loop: CASSPDLTGGETQYF. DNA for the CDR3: TGTGCCAGCAGTCCGGACCTAACCGGCGGGGAGACCCAGTACTTC.